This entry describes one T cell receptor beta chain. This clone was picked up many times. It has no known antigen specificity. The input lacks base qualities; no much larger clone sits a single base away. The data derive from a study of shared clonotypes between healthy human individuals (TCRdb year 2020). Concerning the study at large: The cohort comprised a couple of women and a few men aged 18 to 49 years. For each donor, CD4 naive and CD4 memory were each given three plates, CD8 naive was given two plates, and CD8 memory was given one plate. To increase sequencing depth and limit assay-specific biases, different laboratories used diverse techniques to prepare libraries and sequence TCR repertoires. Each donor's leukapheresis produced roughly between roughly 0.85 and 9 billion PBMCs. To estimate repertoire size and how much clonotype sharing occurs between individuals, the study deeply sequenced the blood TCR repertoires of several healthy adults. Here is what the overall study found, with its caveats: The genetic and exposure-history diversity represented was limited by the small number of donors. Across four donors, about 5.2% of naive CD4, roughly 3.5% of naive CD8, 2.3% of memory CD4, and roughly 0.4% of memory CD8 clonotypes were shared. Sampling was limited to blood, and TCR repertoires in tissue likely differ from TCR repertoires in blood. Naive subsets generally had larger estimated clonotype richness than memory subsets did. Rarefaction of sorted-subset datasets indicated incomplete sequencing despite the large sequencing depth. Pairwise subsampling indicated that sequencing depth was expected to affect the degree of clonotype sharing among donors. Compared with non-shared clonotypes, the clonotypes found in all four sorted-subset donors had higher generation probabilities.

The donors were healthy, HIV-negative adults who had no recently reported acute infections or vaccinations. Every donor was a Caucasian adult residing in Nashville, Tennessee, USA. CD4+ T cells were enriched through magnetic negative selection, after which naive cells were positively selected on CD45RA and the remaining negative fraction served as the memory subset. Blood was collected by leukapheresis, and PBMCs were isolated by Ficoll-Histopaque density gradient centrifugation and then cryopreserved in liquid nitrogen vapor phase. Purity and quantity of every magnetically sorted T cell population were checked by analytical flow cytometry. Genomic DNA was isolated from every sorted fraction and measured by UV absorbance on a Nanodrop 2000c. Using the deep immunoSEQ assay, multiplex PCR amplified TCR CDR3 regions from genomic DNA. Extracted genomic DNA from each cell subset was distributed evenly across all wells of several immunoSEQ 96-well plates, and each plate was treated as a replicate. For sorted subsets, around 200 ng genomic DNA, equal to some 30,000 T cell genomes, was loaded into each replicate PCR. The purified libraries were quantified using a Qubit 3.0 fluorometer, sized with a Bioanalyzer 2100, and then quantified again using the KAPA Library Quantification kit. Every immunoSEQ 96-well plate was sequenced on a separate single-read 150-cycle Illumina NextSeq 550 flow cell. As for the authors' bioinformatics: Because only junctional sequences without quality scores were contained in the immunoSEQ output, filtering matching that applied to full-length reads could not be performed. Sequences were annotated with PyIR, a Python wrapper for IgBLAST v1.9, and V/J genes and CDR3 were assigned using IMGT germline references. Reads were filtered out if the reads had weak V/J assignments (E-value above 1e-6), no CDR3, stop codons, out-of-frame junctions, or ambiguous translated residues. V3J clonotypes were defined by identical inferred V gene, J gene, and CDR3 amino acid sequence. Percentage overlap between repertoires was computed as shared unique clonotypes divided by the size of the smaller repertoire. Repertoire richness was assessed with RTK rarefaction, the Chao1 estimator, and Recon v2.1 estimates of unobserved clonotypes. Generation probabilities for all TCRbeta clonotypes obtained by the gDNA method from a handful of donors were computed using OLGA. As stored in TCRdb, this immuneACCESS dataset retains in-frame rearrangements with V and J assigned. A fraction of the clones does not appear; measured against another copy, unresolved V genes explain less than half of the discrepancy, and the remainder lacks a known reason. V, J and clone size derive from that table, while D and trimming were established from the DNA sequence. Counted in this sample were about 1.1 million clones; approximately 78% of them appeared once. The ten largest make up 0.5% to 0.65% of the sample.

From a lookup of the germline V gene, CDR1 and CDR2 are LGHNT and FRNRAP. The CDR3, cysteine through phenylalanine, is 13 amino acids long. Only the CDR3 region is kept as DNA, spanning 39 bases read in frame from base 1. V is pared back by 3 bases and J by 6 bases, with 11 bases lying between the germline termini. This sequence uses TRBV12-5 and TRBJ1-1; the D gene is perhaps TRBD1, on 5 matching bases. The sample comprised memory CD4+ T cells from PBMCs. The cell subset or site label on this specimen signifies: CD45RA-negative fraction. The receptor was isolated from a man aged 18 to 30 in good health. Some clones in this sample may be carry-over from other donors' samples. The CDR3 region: CASGLTWGAEAFF. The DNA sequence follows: TGTGCTAGTGGTTTAACTTGGGGGGCTGAAGCTTTCTTT.